The TCR beta chain described here comes from a study of T cells in Graves' hyperthyroidism and ophthalmopathy (dated by TCRdb to between 2018 and 2021). With regard to the full study: Peripheral blood was sampled at the time of initial diagnosis, prior to any treatment. TCR Vbeta CDR3 sequencing of approximately 140 peripheral blood samples (43 ophthalmopathy, 75 or so hyperthyroidism and approximately 17 progressor patients) is reported in the paper. The roughly 94 discovery patients were randomly split 7:3 into training and test sets. Prospective prediction of ophthalmopathy was tested in an independent validation cohort consisting of some 18 hyperthyroidism patients and some 16 patients who later progressed to ophthalmopathy. A discovery cohort of approximately 97 patients, 43 with Graves' ophthalmopathy and approximately 55 with stable Graves' hyperthyroidism, was used to find distinguishing TCR V-J signatures. In addition, the study compared T-cell repertoires in thyroid tissue and in blood from roughly 6 Graves' hyperthyroidism patients. Following sampling, methimazole starting at 30 mg daily was given to hyperthyroidism patients, and high-dose intravenous methylprednisolone was given to ophthalmopathy patients. Points the paper makes about the study in general: Blood samples also contained most of the expanded thyroid clonotypes (frequency above 0.001), which suggests that blood repertoires may reflect thyroid immune responses. No statistical method was used to set the sample size in advance, and investigators knew the group allocation. In cross-validation, a model built on a 13 V-J signature told ophthalmopathy apart from stable hyperthyroidism with less than 90% sensitivity and about 81% specificity, and in testing the same model reached 80%/75%. In validation, progression to ophthalmopathy was predicted by the model with 70.59% sensitivity and just over 72% specificity, a median of about 6.4 months before onset.

TCR beta CDR3 regions were amplified from RNA transcripts. The TCR CDR3 was subjected to a first round of RT-PCR using the HTBI primer set and the Qiagen OneStep RT-PCR kit. A second multiplex PCR round built the libraries, followed by size selection and purification. Libraries were sequenced paired-end with 100 bp reads on an Illumina HiSeq2000. The original methods were these. Raw data were processed with SOAPnuke, discarding reads with adapters, uncalled bases, mean Phred below 15, or no exact constant-primer or identifier match. High-quality paired reads were merged using COPE v1.2.5, and each unique nucleotide sequence was defined as a clonotype. MiTCR v1.1 was used to align clonotypes to the IMGT TRBV, TRBD and TRBJ reference segments. The analysis was restricted to V-J combinations with a frequency above 0.0001, which together covered just over 99% of the repertoires. The TCS score was defined as the ratio of F50 (clonal expansion) to E x V (chaos), calculated using BLOSUM62-based TCRdist between CDR3 peptides within each V-J. Welch's t-statistics and random forest reduced around 510 V-J features to some 14, which were used in a naive Bayes classifier (R e1071). TCRdb reworked the public reads: Q25 trimming with fastp, MiXCR clone assembly, productive beta chains retained. Rows are combined by CDR3 protein, so each entry shows the most common genes and DNA. TCRdb's processing, not the authors' own work, is the source of the V and J calls. Across this sample there are 550,000 to 850,000 distinct CDR3 sequences, with 18% seen only once. The top ten clones comprise over 15% of the sample.

This clonotype appeared many times. Its cognate antigen has yet to be identified. No much larger clone is present one base from it, and per-base qualities are unavailable. According to the germline V gene, CDR1 reads SGHDT and CDR2 reads YYEEEE. At the junction V is shortened by 5 bases and J by 3 bases, with 13 bases in between. The cysteine opens and the phenylalanine closes a CDR3 of 14 amino acids. The only DNA kept is the CDR3, 42 bases in frame from the first base. Hyperthyroidism patients were aged 18 to 65 years and newly diagnosed, with disease duration of less than 2 months. The study excluded patients with uncontrolled infections, other autoimmune diseases, pregnancy or lactation. Diagnoses were established on the basis of clinical symptoms, serum thyroxine and TRAb, thyroid ultrasound, and orbital computed tomography. Blood from progressor patients was collected at the time of first diagnosis with hyperthyroidism, before any ophthalmopathy symptoms had appeared. Ficoll-Paque density gradient centrifugation was used to isolate PBMCs from about 9.4 ml of fresh peripheral blood. Progressor patients were defined as those initially diagnosed with Graves' hyperthyroidism in whom ophthalmopathy developed during follow-up. Total RNA was extracted with Trizol reagent, and quality was checked on an Agilent 2100 Bioanalyzer.

Sample: blood. Recombination joined TRBV5-6 with TRBJ2-3, with TRBD1 tentatively as D gene (5 bases match). This receptor was identified in a woman in her forties or fifties with Graves' hyperthyroidism that later progressed to Graves' ophthalmopathy. This receptor has the CDR3 CASSPEYRTDTQYF. The DNA sequence follows: TGTGCCAGCAGTCCGGAGTACAGGACAGATACGCAGTATTTT.